The 18 T cell receptor beta chains below were found in one sample sequenced in a study of regulatory T cells in long-lasting Graves disease. Building the TCR beta libraries relied on iRepertoire HTBI primers, and CDR3 regions underwent Arm-PCR. TCRdb reanalysed the multiplex PCR reads using MiXCR and keeps one entry per CDR3 protein. The repertoire holds about 290,000 distinct CDR3 sequences, with 20% to 25% as singletons. Time point indicated: persistent/refractory GD, antithyroid drugs over 5 years with positive TRAb. The TCR library used RNA extracted from PBMCs. Source: peripheral blood mononuclear cells (PBMCs), taken when the disease was refractory, from a patient treated with antithyroid drugs. The receptor source for this set is a female donor with Graves disease.

This clonotype was observed a few times. V is TRBV11-2 and J is TRBJ2-3; perhaps TRBD1 as D (5 bases). The CDR3 length is 14 residues. V lost 5 bases and J 10 bases, leaving 19 bases between the germline ends. Germline V lookup: CDR1 SGHAT, CDR2 FQNNGV. CDR3 in amino acids: CASSVRVGRQSQYF. The CDR3, as DNA: TGTGCCAGCAGCGTCAGGGTTGGAAGACAGTCGCAGTATTTT.

V gene TRBV12-3 or TRBV12-4 combines with J gene TRBJ2-2; the match to TRBD2 covers 16 bases. V trimming: 5 bases; J trimming: 5 bases; junction bases outside the gene matches: 5. This CDR3 comprises 17 residues. In DNA form, the CDR3 reads TGTGCCAGCAGTCTGGGACTAGCGGGAGGGGTAACCGGGGAGCTGTTTTTT. This codes for CASSLGLAGGVTGELFF.

With regard to this clonotype: At one of its ends the junction is not consistent with the germline gene, which may arise from a read error. DNA for the CDR3: TGTGCCAGCAGCCGAGCGGCGGCCTTC. This encodes CASSRAAAF. The V call is TRBV14, the J call TRBJ2-7, with D tentatively TRBD2 (5 bases). CDR3 size: 9 residues. Germline loops: CDR1 SGHDN, CDR2 FVKESK.

The chain is built from TRBV6-9 and TRBJ1-1; no firm D call. The CDR3 sequence is 13 residues long. V was shortened by 4 bases and J by 6 bases, with 12 bases between the two germline ends. CDR1 is MNHGY, CDR2 SVAAGI, per germline. CDR3 in amino acids: CASSFHPSAEAFF. The DNA of the CDR3 is TGTGCCAGCAGTTTCCATCCCTCGGCTGAAGCTTTCTTT.

This clonotype was counted many times. The chain combines TRBV28 with TRBJ1-5; 7 positions match TRBD1. Trimming removed 8 bases from V and 6 bases from J; junction bases left unmatched: 13. Germline V gene lookup returns CDR1 MDHEN and CDR2 SYDVKM. The CDR3 runs 15 residues. DNA of the CDR3: TGTGCCAGCCTCCCAGGGGGGGGAGGCGGTCAGCCCCAGCATTTT. The encoded protein is CASLPGGGGGQPQHF.

CDR3 nucleotide sequence: TGTGCCAGCAGTTTTCTTTCAGGGATGACAGATACGCAGTATTTT. It yields the protein CASSFLSGMTDTQYF. The genes are TRBV28 and TRBJ2-3, with D tentatively TRBD1 (5 bases). V lost 3 bases and J 3 bases, leaving 13 bases between the germline ends. Germline CDR1 is MDHEN and CDR2 is SYDVKM. This CDR3 comprises 15 residues.

This clonotype occurred a few times. The J gene is TRBJ2-3, the V gene TRBV7-2; D is uncertain. Germline loops: CDR1 SGHTA, CDR2 FQGNSA. CDR3 length: 15 residues. Trimming cost V 1 base and J 0 bases, with 8 bases left between them. The CDR3 DNA is TGTGCCAGCAGCTTAGGATGGACGAGCACAGATACGCAGTATTTT. Encoded protein: CASSLGWTSTDTQYF.

V gene TRBV3-1 combines with J gene TRBJ2-7; D not certain. Germline assignment: CDR1 LGHDT and CDR2 YNNKEL (reference sequence). The CDR3 runs to 14 residues. Trimming took 4 bases from V and 5 from J, leaving 15 bases between them. The CDR3 region is CASSPLGTWDEQYF. The DNA for the CDR3 is TGTGCCAGCAGCCCTCTCGGTACATGGGACGAGCAGTACTTC.

Ten or more counts support this clonotype. V usage is TRBV9 and J usage is TRBJ2-5, with unresolved D. Trimming removed 0 bases from V and 4 bases from J, with 13 bases in between. The germline V gene has CDR1 SGDLS and CDR2 YYNGEE. The CDR3 loop spans 15 amino acids. CDR3 sequence: CASSVDDGVLETQYF. The CDR3 DNA reads as TGTGCCAGCAGCGTAGATGACGGTGTCCTAGAGACCCAGTACTTC. Supplemented by reference TRBV9 and TRBJ2-5, the full variable domain reads DSGVTQTPKHLITATGQRVTLRCSPRSGDLSVYWYQQSLDQGLQFLIQYYNGEERAKGNILERFSAQQFPDLHSELNLSSLELGDSALYFCASSVDDGVLETQYFGPGTRLLVL.

The V call is TRBV30, the J call TRBJ2-3, with TRBD2 matching 13 bases. CDR3 size: 15 residues. After removal of 2 bases from V and 4 bases from J, the junction contained 3 bases not matched to a gene. The germline CDR1 and CDR2 sequences are GTSNPN and SVGIG (reference sequence). Here the CDR3 DNA reads TGTGCCTGGAGTAGACTAGCGGGGGGCGCAGATACGCAGTATTTT. Translated, it gives CAWSRLAGGADTQYF.

A single count supports this clonotype. The chain is built from TRBV13 and TRBJ2-3; perhaps TRBD2 as D (5 bases). Per the germline V gene, CDR1 is PRHDT and CDR2 is FYEKMQ (reference sequence). Trimming removed 1 base from V and 6 bases from J, with 11 bases in between. CDR3 length: 14 residues. Here the CDR3 reads CASSLVEEVDTQYF. CDR3 sequence (DNA): TGTGCCAGCAGCTTAGTCGAGGAGGTGGATACGCAGTATTTT.

The chain combines TRBV20-1 with TRBJ2-3; D ambiguous. CDR3 length equals 15 residues. Trimming removed 5 bases at V and 2 bases at J, with 17 bases between. Germline CDR1 reads DFQATT; CDR2 reads SNEGSKA (reference sequence). The CDR3, as DNA: TGCAGTGCTGCCCGACCGACGGCCTACACAGATACGCAGTATTTT. It yields the protein CSAARPTAYTDTQYF.

There are a few counts of this clonotype. The rearrangement links TRBV20-1 to TRBJ1-6; 9 positions agree with TRBD1. The CDR3 runs to 14 residues. Trimming at V came to 4 bases and at J to 8 bases, leaving 6 bases not matched to a gene. Germline values: CDR1 DFQATT, CDR2 SNEGSKA (reference sequence). The CDR3 sequence is CSAKAGQGDSPLHF. CDR3 sequence (DNA): TGCAGTGCTAAGGCGGGACAGGGTGATTCACCCCTCCACTTT.

This clonotype was counted many times. This chain joins TRBV29-1 and TRBJ1-5; 10 positions match TRBD1. The V gene's germline CDR1 is SQVTM and CDR2 ANQGSEA. This CDR3 comprises 12 residues. The V gene end was trimmed by 7 bases and the J gene end by 6 bases; junction bases not matched to a gene: 3. CDR3 sequence: CSATGGGQPQHF. CDR3 DNA sequence: TGCAGCGCGACAGGGGGCGGTCAGCCCCAGCATTTT.

This chain joins TRBV6-1 and TRBJ2-7; maybe TRBD2 (6 bases). Trimming cost V 4 bases and J 2 bases, with 9 bases left between them. Germline V gene sequence: CDR1 MNHNS, CDR2 SASEGT. The CDR3 runs 13 residues. The CDR3 here is CASSGLETYEQYF. Here the CDR3 DNA reads TGTGCCAGCAGTGGACTAGAGACCTACGAGCAGTACTTC.

This clonotype was observed many times. CDR3 sequence reads: CASSPTGGWTYEQYF. CDR3 nucleotides: TGTGCCAGCAGTCCGACAGGGGGTTGGACCTACGAGCAGTACTTC. This chain connects TRBV27 to TRBJ2-7; 9 bases agree with TRBD1. The trim removed 5 bases at V and 2 bases at J, leaving 7 bases unmatched. This CDR3 contains 15 residues. Germline CDR1 is MNHEY and CDR2 is SMNVEV (reference sequence).

This clonotype was picked up many times. This chain uses TRBV28 with TRBJ2-5, with a weak D call TRBD2 (5 bases). Between the trimmed V and J ends, which lost 5 bases and 2 bases, there was a span of 15 bases. The length of the CDR3 is 15 residues. The germline gives CDR1 MDHEN, CDR2 SYDVKM. CDR3 loop: CASSPAGSVQETQYF. Here the CDR3 DNA reads TGTGCCAGCAGTCCAGCCGGTAGCGTACAAGAGACCCAGTACTTC.

This chain connects TRBV4-1 to TRBJ2-7, with D hard to call. The CDR3 consists of 16 residues. From germline, CDR1 is MGHRA and CDR2 YSYEKL. Trimming cost V 7 bases and J 3 bases, with 22 bases left between them. CDR3: CASTPLMRTKVYEQYF. CDR3 bases: TGCGCCAGCACTCCCCTCATGAGAACAAAAGTCTACGAGCAGTACTTC.